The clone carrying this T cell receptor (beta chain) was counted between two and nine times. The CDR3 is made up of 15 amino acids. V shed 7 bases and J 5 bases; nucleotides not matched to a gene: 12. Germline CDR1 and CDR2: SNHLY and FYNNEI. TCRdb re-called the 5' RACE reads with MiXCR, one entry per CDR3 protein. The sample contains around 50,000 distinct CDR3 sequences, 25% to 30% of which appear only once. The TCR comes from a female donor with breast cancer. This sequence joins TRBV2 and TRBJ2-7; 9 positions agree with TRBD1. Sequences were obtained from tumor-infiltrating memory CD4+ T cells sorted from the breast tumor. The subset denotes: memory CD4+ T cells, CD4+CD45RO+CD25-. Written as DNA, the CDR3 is TGTGCCAGCACCGGAACCGGGACAGGGTTCAACGAGCAGTACTTC. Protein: CASTGTGTGFNEQYF. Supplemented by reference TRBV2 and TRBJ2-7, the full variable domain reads EPEVTQTPSHQVTQMGQEVILRCVPISNHLYFYWYRQILGQKVEFLVSFYNNEISEKSEIFDDQFSVERPDGSNFTLKIRSTKLEDSAMYFCASTGTGTGFNEQYFGPGTRLTVT.